These 15 T cell receptor beta chains were all obtained from the same sample, sequenced in a study of blood T cells in healthy people across ages. Primed by a sample-barcoded 5' primer and a J-beta primer mix, a second PCR proceeded for 7 to 11 cycles. Each CDR3 protein gets one entry after TCRdb re-called the 5' RACE reads with MiXCR. The sample yields some 1,000,000 distinct CDR3 sequences, almost 25% seen once. This sample was also put to use in a study of T cells of mothers and their children.

Sequenced input: blood. Receptor source: a girl aged 2-15 years in good health.

The V and J genes are TRBV7-8 and TRBJ2-1; D gene unclear. Trimming cost V 10 bases and J 5 bases, with 12 bases left between them. This CDR3 contains 12 residues. From germline, CDR1 is SGHVS and CDR2 FQNEAQ. CDR3 bases: TGTGCCACCGATGGCGGAAACAATGAGCAGTTCTTC. Encoded protein: CATDGGNNEQFF.

The gene calls are TRBV2 and TRBJ2-1, with 9 bases fitting TRBD2. The J call is doubtful: the DNA matches TRBJ2-5 better. Germline CDR1 and CDR2: SNHLY and FYNNEI. The CDR3 sequence is 15 residues long. CDR3 in amino acids: CASSVVRTSDPTQYF. The CDR3 bases are TGTGCCAGCAGTGTCGTCAGGACTAGCGATCCGACCCAGTACTTC.

V is TRBV7-9 and J is TRBJ2-5; D possibly corresponds to TRBD1 (7 bases). The CDR3 length is 14 residues. Deletions cut 4 bases from V and 5 bases from J, with 14 bases between. The V gene's germline CDR1 is SEHNR and CDR2 FQNEAQ (reference sequence). CDR3 in DNA: TGTGCCAGCAGCTCTACACAGGGGAGGGAGACCCAGTACTTC. It codes for CASSSTQGRETQYF.

This sequence joins TRBV24-1 and TRBJ2-3, with D hard to call. The CDR3 runs 13 residues. V shed 3 bases and J shed 5 bases, with 8 bases lying between them. The germline V gene has CDR1 KGHDR and CDR2 SFDVKD. The CDR3 DNA sequence: TGTGCCACCAGTGATGCCCTGGAAGATACGCAGTATTTT. It codes for CATSDALEDTQYF.

The CDR3 sequence: CASSQDGQAKNIQYF. The CDR3 nucleotides read TGCGCCAGCAGCCAAGATGGACAGGCCAAAAACATTCAGTACTTC. This chain connects TRBV4-3 to TRBJ2-4, with a weak D call TRBD1 (6 bases). V shed 0 bases and J shed 1 base, with 7 bases lying between them. Per germline, CDR1 LGHNA and CDR2 YSLEER. There are 15 residues in the CDR3.

This clonotype showed up just a few times. The gene calls are TRBV19 and TRBJ2-7; tentatively, D is TRBD1 or TRBD2 (5 bases each). This CDR3 contains 16 residues. Trimming removed 3 bases from V and 3 bases from J, with 18 bases in between. Germline V CDR1 and CDR2: LNHDA, SQIVND (reference sequence). CDR3 protein: CASSITRETVIYEQYF. CDR3 DNA sequence: TGTGCCAGTAGTATTACCAGGGAGACAGTGATCTACGAGCAGTACTTC.

This clonotype was picked up a small number of times. The CDR3 sequence: CSARSLAGGYTDTQYF. The CDR3 DNA sequence: TGCAGTGCTAGAAGTCTAGCGGGGGGGTACACAGATACGCAGTATTTT. This chain uses TRBV20-1 with TRBJ2-3, with 12 bases matching TRBD2. Germline V gives CDR1 DFQATT, CDR2 SNEGSKA (reference sequence). J lost 2 bases, V lost 2 bases, and 5 bases had no gene match. CDR3 size: 16 residues.

In its sample, this clonotype was seen once. This chain joins TRBV28 and TRBJ2-7, with TRBD2 identical over 7 bases. Trimming cost V 5 bases and J 5 bases; bases outside gene matches: 9. This CDR3 has 14 amino acids. Germline values: CDR1 MDHEN, CDR2 SYDVKM. CDR3 region: CASSERGKTDEQYF. The CDR3 bases are TGTGCCAGCAGTGAGCGGGGAAAGACGGACGAGCAGTACTTC.

The V call is TRBV20-1, the J call TRBJ2-2, with D tentatively TRBD2 (6 bases). The V and J ends lost 3 bases and 3 bases respectively, with 17 bases between them. Germline V gives CDR1 DFQATT, CDR2 SNEGSKA (reference sequence). The CDR3 length is 16 residues. The CDR3 DNA reads as TGCAGTGCTAGTTCGATCGGGAGTAGGTACACCGGGGAGCTGTTTTTT. It encodes CSASSIGSRYTGELFF.

This clonotype was recorded a few times. This chain links TRBV4-3 with TRBJ2-5; no clear D gene. V was trimmed by 1 base and J by 2 bases, leaving 14 bases between them. The CDR3 length is 16 residues. From germline, CDR1 is LGHNA and CDR2 YSLEER. Here the CDR3 DNA reads TGCGCCAGCAGCCAAGGGCAGGCGAAACCTCAAGAGACCCAGTACTTC. It specifies CASSQGQAKPQETQYF.

In this sample, this clonotype turned up a few times. The V call is TRBV7-9, the J call TRBJ2-1; TRBD1 aligns across 9 bases. The V and J ends lost 3 bases and 5 bases, in that order; junction bases with no gene match: 5. This CDR3 has 15 amino acids. Germline V gives CDR1 SEHNR, CDR2 FQNEAQ (reference sequence). Here the CDR3 DNA reads TGTGCCAGCAGCTTTACGGACAGGGGTAACAATGAGCAGTTCTTC. It translates to CASSFTDRGNNEQFF.

This clonotype was counted only a few times. V is TRBV7-2 and J is TRBJ2-1, with 9 bases aligning to TRBD2. V gave up 0 bases and J gave up 4 bases; unmatched junction bases: 1. CDR3 length equals 15 residues. The germline CDR1 and CDR2 sequences are SGHTA and FQGNSA. This CDR3 is CASSLARGGYNEQFF. CDR3 DNA: TGTGCCAGCAGCTTAGCGCGGGGGGGTTACAATGAGCAGTTCTTC.

The chain joins TRBV28 to TRBJ1-4; D gene ambiguous. The CDR3 is 17 amino acids. Per germline, CDR1 MDHEN and CDR2 SYDVKM. V was clipped by 2 bases and J by 8 bases, with 21 bases between them. The CDR3: CASSLPLPPSGREKLFF. In DNA form, the CDR3 reads TGTGCCAGCAGTTTACCCCTCCCCCCAAGCGGACGGGAAAAACTGTTTTTT.

In its sample, this clonotype was seen a few times. This chain links TRBV5-1 with TRBJ2-5, with D perhaps TRBD1 (5 bases). Germline V gives CDR1 SGHRS, CDR2 YFSETQ. Trimming left V 3 bases short and J 0 bases short, with 12 bases between. CDR3 length: 15 amino acids. The CDR3, as DNA: TGCGCCAGCAGCTCTCCGGCAGGGTACCAAGAGACCCAGTACTTC. Encoded protein: CASSSPAGYQETQYF.

The chain combines TRBV27 with TRBJ1-2, with D perhaps matching TRBD1 (5 bases). Between the trimmed V and J ends, which lost 6 bases and 3 bases, there was a span of 20 bases. This CDR3 region has 16 residues. The germline V gene encodes CDR1 MNHEY and CDR2 SMNVEV (reference sequence). CDR3 sequence reads: CASSTKEEGPYYGYTF. The CDR3 nucleotides are TGTGCCAGCAGCACAAAGGAAGAGGGGCCGTACTATGGCTACACCTTC.